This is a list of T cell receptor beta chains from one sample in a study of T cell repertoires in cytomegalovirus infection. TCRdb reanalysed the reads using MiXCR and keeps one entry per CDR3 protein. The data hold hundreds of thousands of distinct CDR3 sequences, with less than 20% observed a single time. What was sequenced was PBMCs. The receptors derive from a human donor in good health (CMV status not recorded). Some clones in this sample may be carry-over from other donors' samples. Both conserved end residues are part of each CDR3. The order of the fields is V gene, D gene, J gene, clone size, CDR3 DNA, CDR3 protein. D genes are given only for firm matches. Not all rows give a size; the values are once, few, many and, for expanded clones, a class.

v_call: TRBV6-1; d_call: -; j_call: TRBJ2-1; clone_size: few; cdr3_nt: TGTGCCAGCAGTGAAGCGCTAATGAGGAATGAGCAGTTCTTC; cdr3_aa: CASSEALMRNEQFF
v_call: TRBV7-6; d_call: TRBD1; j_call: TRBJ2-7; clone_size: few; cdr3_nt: TGTGCCAGCAGCTTGGGACAGGGGATGTTCTACGAGCAGTACTTC; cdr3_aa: CASSLGQGMFYEQYF
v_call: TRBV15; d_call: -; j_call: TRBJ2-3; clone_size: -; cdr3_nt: TGTGCCACCAGCAGAGGGGCGTTAGATACGCAGTATTTT; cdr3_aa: CATSRGALDTQYF
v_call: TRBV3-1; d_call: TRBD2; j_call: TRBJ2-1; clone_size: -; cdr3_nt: TGTGCCAGCAGCCAAGAGGTGCTAGCGGGACTGGGTGAGCAGTTCTTC; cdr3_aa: CASSQEVLAGLGEQFF
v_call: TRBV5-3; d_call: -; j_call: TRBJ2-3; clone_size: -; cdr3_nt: TGTGCCAGCATGGCAGATACGCAGTATTTT; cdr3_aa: CASMADTQYF
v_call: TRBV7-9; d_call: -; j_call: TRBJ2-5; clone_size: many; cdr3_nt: TGTGCCAGCAGCTCTATAGCGGTTCAAGAGACCCAGTACTTC; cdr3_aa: CASSSIAVQETQYF
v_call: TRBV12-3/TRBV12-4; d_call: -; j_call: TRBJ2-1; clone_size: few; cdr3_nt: TGTGCCAGCAGCTCAGCCAGCAGGTTGGGCGATGAGCAGTTCTTC; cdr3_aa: CASSSASRLGDEQFF
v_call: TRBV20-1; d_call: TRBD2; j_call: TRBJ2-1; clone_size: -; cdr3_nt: TGCAGTGCCCCCCCGGCTAGCGGTTACAATGAGCAGTTCTTC; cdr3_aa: CSAPPASGYNEQFF
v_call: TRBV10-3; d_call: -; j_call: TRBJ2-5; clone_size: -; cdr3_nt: TGTGCCACCAGGACCGCCGAAGAGACCCAGTACTTC; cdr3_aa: CATRTAEETQYF
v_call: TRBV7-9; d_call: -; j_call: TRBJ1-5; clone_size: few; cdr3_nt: TGTGCCAGCAGCGAGGGCAGGAGCAATCAGCCCCAGCATTTT; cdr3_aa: CASSEGRSNQPQHF
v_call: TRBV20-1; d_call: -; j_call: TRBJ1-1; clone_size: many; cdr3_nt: TGCAGTGCTAGGTTTGCAGGGATGGGAGGGAACACTGAAGCTTTCTTT; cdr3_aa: CSARFAGMGGNTEAFF
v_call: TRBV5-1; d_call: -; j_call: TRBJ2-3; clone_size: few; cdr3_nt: TGCGCCAGCAGCTTGTCAAGGACTCCCACAGATACGCAGTATTTT; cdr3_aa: CASSLSRTPTDTQYF
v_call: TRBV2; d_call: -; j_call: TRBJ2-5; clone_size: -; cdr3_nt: TGTGCCAGTCACAAGGAGACCCAGTACTTC; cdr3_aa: CASHKETQYF
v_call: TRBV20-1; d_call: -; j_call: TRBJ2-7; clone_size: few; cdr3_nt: TGCAGTGCTAGAGATTTGAGCTCCTACGAGCAGTACTTC; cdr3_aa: CSARDLSSYEQYF
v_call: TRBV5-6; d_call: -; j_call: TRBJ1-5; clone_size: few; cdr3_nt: TGTGCCAGCAGCTTGGCCGGGCAGGGGACCCAGCCCCAGCATTTT; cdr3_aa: CASSLAGQGTQPQHF
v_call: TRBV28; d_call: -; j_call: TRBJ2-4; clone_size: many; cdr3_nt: TGTGCCAGCAACCCGCGGTGGGGGATGGCCAAAAACATTCAGTACTTC; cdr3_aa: CASNPRWGMAKNIQYF
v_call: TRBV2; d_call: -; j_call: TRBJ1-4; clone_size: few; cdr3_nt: TGTGCCAGCAGGGGGACCTCCGGGGGTACTAATGAAAAACTGTTTTTT; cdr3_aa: CASRGTSGGTNEKLFF
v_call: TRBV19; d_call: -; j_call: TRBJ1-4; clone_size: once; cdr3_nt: TGTGCCAGTAGTATAGGCGGAAGTAACGAAAAACTGTTTTTT; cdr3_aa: CASSIGGSNEKLFF
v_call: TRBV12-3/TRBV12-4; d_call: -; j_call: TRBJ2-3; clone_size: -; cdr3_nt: TGTGCCAGCGGGGGGGCGGTCTCTACGCAGTATTTT; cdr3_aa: CASGGAVSTQYF
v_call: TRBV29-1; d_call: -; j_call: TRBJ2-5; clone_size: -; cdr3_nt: TGCAGCGTTGTGGGGGGGGTTGGGGACAGACAAGAGACCCAGTACTTC; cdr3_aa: CSVVGGVGDRQETQYF
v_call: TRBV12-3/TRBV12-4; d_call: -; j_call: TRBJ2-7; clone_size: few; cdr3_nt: TGTGCCAGCAACCACCGGGGGACAGCCTACGAGCAGTACTTC; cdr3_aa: CASNHRGTAYEQYF
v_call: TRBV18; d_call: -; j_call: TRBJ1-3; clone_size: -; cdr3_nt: TGTGCCAGCTCACCAGTCCCGCCGATCTCTGGAAACACCATATATTTT; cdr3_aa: CASSPVPPISGNTIYF
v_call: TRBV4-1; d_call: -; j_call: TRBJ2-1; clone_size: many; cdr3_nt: TGCGCCAGCAGCCAACCGGGCCCACCGCCCTACAATGAGCAGTTCTTC; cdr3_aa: CASSQPGPPPYNEQFF
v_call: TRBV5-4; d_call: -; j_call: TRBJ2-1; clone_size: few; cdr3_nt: TGTGCCAGCAGCTTGGGTCAGGGGAGAATCGGTGAGCAGTTCTTC; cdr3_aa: CASSLGQGRIGEQFF
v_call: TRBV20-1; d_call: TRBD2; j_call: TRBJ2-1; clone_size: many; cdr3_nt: TGCAGTGCTAGAGACCGGGGGGGTTACAATGAGCAGTTCTTC; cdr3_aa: CSARDRGGYNEQFF
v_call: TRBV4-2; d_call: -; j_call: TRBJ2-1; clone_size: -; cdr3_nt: TGTGCCAGCAGCCAGTTGGGACGAAACGACAATGAGCAGTTCTTC; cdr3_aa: CASSQLGRNDNEQFF
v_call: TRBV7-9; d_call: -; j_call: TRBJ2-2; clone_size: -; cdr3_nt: TGTGCCAGCAGCTCGCATAACACCGGGGAGCTGTTTTTT; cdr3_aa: CASSSHNTGELFF
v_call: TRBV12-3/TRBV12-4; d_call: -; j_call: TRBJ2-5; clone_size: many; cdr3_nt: TGTGCCAGCAGTTTAGATACGGGTGAGGAGACCCAGTACTTC; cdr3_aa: CASSLDTGEETQYF
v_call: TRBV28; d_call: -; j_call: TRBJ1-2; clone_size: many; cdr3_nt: TGTGCCACCATTGGGGTTAACTATGGCTACACCTTC; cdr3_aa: CATIGVNYGYTF
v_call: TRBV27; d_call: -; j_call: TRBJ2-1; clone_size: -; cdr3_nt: TGTGCCAGCAGTTTCCCCCGGGGGCAAGTCAATGAGCAGTTCTTC; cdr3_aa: CASSFPRGQVNEQFF
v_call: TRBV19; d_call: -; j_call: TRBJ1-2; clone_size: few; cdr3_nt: TGTGCCAGTGAAAGGGTCCAGGGTACCAACTATGGCTACACCTTC; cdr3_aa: CASERVQGTNYGYTF
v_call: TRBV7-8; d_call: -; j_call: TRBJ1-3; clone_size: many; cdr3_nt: TGTGCCAGCAGCCCGCGCCTAGGAAACACCATATATTTT; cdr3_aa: CASSPRLGNTIYF
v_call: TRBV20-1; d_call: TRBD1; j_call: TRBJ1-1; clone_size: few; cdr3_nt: TGCAGTGCTAGAGACCCAGGGGGCGCAAACACTGAAGCTTTCTTT; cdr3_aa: CSARDPGGANTEAFF
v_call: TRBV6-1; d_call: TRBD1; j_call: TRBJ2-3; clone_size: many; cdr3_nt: TGTGCCAGCAGTGTCCGGGACAGGGGGGCAGATACGCAGTATTTT; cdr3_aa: CASSVRDRGADTQYF
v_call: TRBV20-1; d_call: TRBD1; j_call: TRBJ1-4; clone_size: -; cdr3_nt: TGCAGTGCAAATGACAGGGTCGGGGAAAAACTGTTTTTT; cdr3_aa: CSANDRVGEKLFF
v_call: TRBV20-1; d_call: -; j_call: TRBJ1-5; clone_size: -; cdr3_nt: TGCAGTGCCAATATATTTCGGGATCAGCCCCAGCATTTT; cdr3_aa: CSANIFRDQPQHF
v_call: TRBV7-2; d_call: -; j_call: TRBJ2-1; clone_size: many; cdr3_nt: TGTGCCAGCAGCAGACCGGGACACAATGAGCAGTTCTTC; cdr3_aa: CASSRPGHNEQFF
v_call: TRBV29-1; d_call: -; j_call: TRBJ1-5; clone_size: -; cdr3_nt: TGCAGCGTTGAAGGAGGGGGGGGCCAGCCCCAGCATTTT; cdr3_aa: CSVEGGGGQPQHF
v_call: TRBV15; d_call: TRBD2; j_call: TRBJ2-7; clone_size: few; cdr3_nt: TGTGCCACCAGCAGAGATCGCGGGGGGCCTGGTGAGCAGTACTTC; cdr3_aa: CATSRDRGGPGEQYF
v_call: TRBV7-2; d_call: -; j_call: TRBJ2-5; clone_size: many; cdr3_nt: TGTGCCAGCAGCTTAGCGCCCGGCGGGGAAGAGACCCAGTACTTC; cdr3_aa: CASSLAPGGEETQYF
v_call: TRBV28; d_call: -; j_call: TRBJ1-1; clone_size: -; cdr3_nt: TGTGCCAGCAAATCGACCGAGAGAATGAACACTGAAGCTTTCTTT; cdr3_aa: CASKSTERMNTEAFF
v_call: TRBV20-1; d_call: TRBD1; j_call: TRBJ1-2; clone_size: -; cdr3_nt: TGCAGTGCTAAGACAGGGCAGGCTAACTATGGCTACACCTTC; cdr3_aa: CSAKTGQANYGYTF
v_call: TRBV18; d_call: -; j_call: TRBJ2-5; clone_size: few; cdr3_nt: TGTGCCAGCTCACCACCGAGTACCACCCGGGGAGAGACCCAGTACTTC; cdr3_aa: CASSPPSTTRGETQYF
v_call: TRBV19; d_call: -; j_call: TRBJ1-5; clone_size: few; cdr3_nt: TGTGCCAGCCGCTGGAGGGGCGGGGGACAGCCCCAGCATTTT; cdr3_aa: CASRWRGGGQPQHF
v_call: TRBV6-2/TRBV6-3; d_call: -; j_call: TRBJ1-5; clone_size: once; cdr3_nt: TGTGCCAGCGGCCCCCGACAGAGCAATCAGCCCCAGCATTTT; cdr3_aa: CASGPRQSNQPQHF
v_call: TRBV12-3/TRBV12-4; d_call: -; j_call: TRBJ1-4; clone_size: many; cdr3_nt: TGTGCCAGCAGTCAGGGCAGGGTGATAAAACTGTTTTTT; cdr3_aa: CASSQGRVIKLFF
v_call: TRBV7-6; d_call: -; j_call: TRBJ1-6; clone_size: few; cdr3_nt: TGTGCCAGCAGCCTCCGAGACGGGGGTAGGAATTCACCCCTCCACTTT; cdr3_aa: CASSLRDGGRNSPLHF
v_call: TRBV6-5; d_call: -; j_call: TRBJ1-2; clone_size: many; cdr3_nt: TGTGCCAGCAGCCGGGACGAGGTCTATGGCTACACCTTC; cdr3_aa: CASSRDEVYGYTF
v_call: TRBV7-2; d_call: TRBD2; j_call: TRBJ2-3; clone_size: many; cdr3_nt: TGTGCCAGCAGCTTAACTTTGCGGGGGGCTTTCACAGATACGCAGTATTTT; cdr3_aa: CASSLTLRGAFTDTQYF
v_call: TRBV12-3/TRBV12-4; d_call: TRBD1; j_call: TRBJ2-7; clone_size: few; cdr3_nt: TGTGCCAGCAGTCCGGGACAGGCCTTCGGGAACGAGCAGTACTTC; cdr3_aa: CASSPGQAFGNEQYF
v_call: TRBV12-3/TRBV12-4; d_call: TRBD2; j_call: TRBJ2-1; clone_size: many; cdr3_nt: TGTGCCAGCAGCTTCGGGACTAGCGGCTACAATGAGCAGTTCTTC; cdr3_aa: CASSFGTSGYNEQFF
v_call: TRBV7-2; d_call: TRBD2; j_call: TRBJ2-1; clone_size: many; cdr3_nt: TGTGCCAGCAGCTTTAGCGGGAGGGCCGTGAATGAGCAGTTCTTC; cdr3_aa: CASSFSGRAVNEQFF
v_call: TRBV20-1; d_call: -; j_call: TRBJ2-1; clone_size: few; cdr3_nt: TGCAGTGCTAGAGATCTGGGGGGGGGGGGCGGTGAGCAGTTCTTC; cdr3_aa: CSARDLGGGGGEQFF
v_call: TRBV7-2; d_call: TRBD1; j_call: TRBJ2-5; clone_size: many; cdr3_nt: TGTGCCAGCAGCCGACCGGGACAGGGTTCCCGCGGGCCTATTATGAAGACCCAGTACTTC; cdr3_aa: CASSRPGQGSRGPIMKTQYF
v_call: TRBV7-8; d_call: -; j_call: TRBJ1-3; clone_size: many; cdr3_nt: TGTGCCAGCAGCTTAGAGCTGGCAGGTGGAAACACCATATATTTT; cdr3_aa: CASSLELAGGNTIYF